The present T cell receptor beta chain was sequenced within a study of blood T cell repertoires in COVID-19. Across the study: COVID-19 samples from acute and convalescent phases originated in the United States, Italy and Spain. T cells, B-cell-depleted T cells, or PBMCs supplied cDNA or gDNA.

Germline values: CDR1 MDHEN, CDR2 SYDVKM. V was clipped by 5 bases and J by 7 bases; unmatched bases: 4. The CDR3 runs to 12 residues. Followed over time, Seattle patients had been enrolled while infection was active. In the original workflow: The assay estimated nucleated cells by amplifying reference gene primers. Using immunoSEQ multiplex PCR, the repertoire was profiled, and TCRdb retains in-frame clones only, with some absent. V and J calls and clone size come straight from that table; D and trimming were deduced from the DNA. Altogether 150,000 to 200,000 clones are present, approximately 79% being singletons, with the ten largest covering 7%.

The chain carries TRBV28 and TRBJ1-2; 7 positions match TRBD1. Specimen: peripheral blood. The sequence was obtained from a woman in her forties with COVID-19, enrolled during active disease. The CDR3 sequence: CASSADRVGYTF. CDR3 bases: TGTGCCAGCAGTGCAGACAGGGTTGGCTACACCTTC.